This TCR beta chain was sequenced for a study of blood T cells in healthy people across ages. Study information: There was about one barcoded beta molecule captured by template switching per two T cells.

Sample-barcoded 5' priming and a J-beta primer mix drove a second PCR of about 7 to 11 cycles. TCRdb reprocessed the 5' RACE reads via MiXCR and lists one record per CDR3 protein. Here the sample spans 1 million or so distinct CDR3 sequences, under 45% being singletons. On this clonotype itself: Its antigen remains unknown.

Study-wide points: Per million T cells, TCR beta diversity dropped roughly linearly as age increased.

J lost 4 bases, V lost 7 bases, and 17 bases had no gene match. The CDR3 covers 17 residues. J is TRBJ2-7 and V is TRBV12-3 or TRBV12-4; TRBD1 aligns across 9 bases. The receptor was isolated from a woman aged 55-70 years in good health. The material sequenced was blood. For the CDR3, the DNA is TGTGCCAGCACCCCGGGACAGGGCGGGGTAGCGCTGTACGAGCAGTACTTC. Amino acids: CASTPGQGGVALYEQYF.